This T cell receptor beta chain was sequenced in a study of cytomegalovirus exposure and HLA in healthy donors (dated by TCRdb to 2016 to 2017). For context, the study as a whole: An earlier analysis of around 600 of the donors reported 250 to 300 Gb of sequence data and 117 million unique TCR beta sequences from roughly 200 million T cells. A later genetic analysis used genome-wide SNP genotypes for about 60% of the roughly 700 donors, treating that subset as a discovery cohort. All discovery cohort repertoires had been generated using a single sequencing platform. The study aimed to test whether signatures of past pathogen exposure could be identified by cataloging public T cell receptors. Of the 398 genotyped donors, around 81% fell in the genetic ancestry cluster associated with self-reported Caucasian donors. Both class I and class II loci were covered by HLA typing, at four-digit resolution. Among over 350 genotyped donors of the cohort, an average of around 240,000 unique TCR beta nucleotide sequences were sequenced per donor, roughly a sixth of them non-productive. Typing coverage differed by locus: A, B, C, DRB1 and DQB1 were typed in about 620-640 donors, DQA1 in 500 to 550, DPA1 in over 600, and DPB1 in approximately 450. To predict cytomegalovirus infection status, the study combined high-throughput TCR immunosequencing, statistical association of individual TCRs with disease status, and machine learning. Along with the roughly 670-subject first cohort, a separate validation cohort of over a hundred different subjects was used. The study profiled the T cell repertoires of hundreds of subjects by immunosequencing and related them to cytomegalovirus serostatus. In the later analysis, no new phenotypic data were used to find candidate immune exposures; instead, reliance was placed on TCR beta sequences and their occurrence across donors. Donor age, sex, ethnicity and CMV serostatus were collected together with the repertoire data. Because of strong linkage in the cohort, roughly five DR-DQ haplotypes were treated as single units for association and clustering. An earlier analysis of several hundred of the donors applied high-throughput TCR beta sequencing to assess whether each TCR beta V gene segment acted as functional or pseudogenic. A later analysis re-examined previously published TCR beta repertoires from just over 650 donors and added high-resolution HLA genotyping to investigate patterns of TCR occurrence. Approximately 330 gigabases of sequencing data and about 92 million unique TCR sequences made up an early release that covered approximately 620 HLA-typed donors. The study at large found these results: Because HLA typing was missing for some donors at each locus, association tests included only the typed subset. An earlier analysis of around 540 of the donors showed that most TCR beta V segments appeared in productive rearrangements either about 90% or about 30% of the time, which broadly matched IMGT annotations. Because counts were too low, roughly 18 rarely observed V segments, including chromosome 9 orphons, were left out of the earlier analysis of about 620 of the donors. In the study, about 150 TCR beta chains were listed as associated with cytomegalovirus. Immune exposure information for the cohort was limited to CMV serostatus. Specific HLA alleles were associated with more than 15,000 TCR beta sequences at a false discovery rate of 0.05 in a later analysis. V-gene and J-gene trimming of TCR beta chains was associated with a missense DCLRE1C variant in a later genetic analysis, and the association was replicated in an independent cohort. In a later analysis, TCR association rates were found to vary across HLA loci, with the most associated TCRs seen for DRB1 alleles and the fewest for HLA-C alleles. A later analysis reported that several top co-occurrence clusters appeared linked to parvovirus B19, influenza, CMV and Epstein-Barr virus. Linkage disequilibrium might explain the correlated functional status among segregating V segments, but an unknown experimental factor could not be excluded. When HLA alleles, especially DR and DQ, strongly co-occurred, TCR associations were difficult to assign to individual alleles. A further reported finding was that TCR beta sequences accurately predicted the HLA-A and HLA-B alleles for most subjects in the first cohort. In vitro tests confirmed that three of the cytomegalovirus-associated TCR beta chains recognize cytomegalovirus antigens. Presence/absence analyses assumed roughly uniform sequencing depth across donors, an assumption that may not hold. According to a later analysis, most CMV-associated TCR beta chains appeared to be HLA-restricted, and the HLA associations seemed to be driven largely by CMV exposure. A later genetic analysis reported fewer N-insertions in productive TCRs among donors in an Asian-associated ancestry cluster than the roughly 720-donor mean. A cluster of highly shared sequence variants was judged likely to be a technical artifact of the sequencing pipeline. According to the authors, the approach could potentially be generalized to other disease states and immunological phenotypes. The cohort was sequenced for TCR beta chains only, and without alpha or paired-chain data the features that could be detected were limited. Across donors, most TCR sequences were observed very rarely, whereas some public TCRs were present in many individuals. A later analysis found that HLA-associated TCR beta chains were more clonally expanded and had lower generation probabilities than equally common non-associated chains. In both the original and validation cohorts, the classifier was reported to diagnose cytomegalovirus status with high specificity and sensitivity.

As regards this clone: Its antigen is still unknown. No base qualities exist here, and no much larger clone lies one base off it.

Libraries were prepared through the immunoSEQ multiplex PCR assay. The multiplex PCR relied on a mix of 60 forward primers for TCR Vbeta segments and 13 reverse primers for TCR Jbeta segments. The CDR3 region of rearranged TCR beta genes was amplified from genomic DNA by a multiplex PCR assay. The Illumina HiSeq System was used to sequence the amplified TCR beta libraries as 87-base-pair reads. The study's own analysis went as follows. A later analysis tallied around 80 million unique TCR beta chains across the 660 or so repertoires, and about 10 million of those chains were shared by two or more donors. To remove PCR and sequencing errors, raw reads were error-corrected and collapsed into unique sequences using a nearest-neighbor algorithm that merged closely related sequences. To assign V, D and J gene segments, CDR3 sequences were aligned to IMGT reference sequences. Each retained sequence needed at least a six-nucleotide match to both a V gene segment and a J gene segment. A rearrangement was called productive if the CDR3 had no stop codons and remained in frame with V and J, and every other rearrangement was called non-productive. CDR3 was defined according to IMGT convention as the region running from the second conserved V-encoded cysteine to the conserved J-encoded phenylalanine. Sequences without an unambiguous match to a single V gene segment were excluded from the earlier analysis of 587 of the donors. An earlier analysis of approximately 590 of the donors called V segments functional above 56.7% productive rearrangements and segregating when the between-donor standard deviation exceeded 5%. A statistical classification framework was developed to diagnose cytomegalovirus status using the catalog of TCR beta chain sequences. A later analysis assigned V and J genes by comparing TCR nucleotide sequences with IMGT/GENE-DB human TR gene sequences. Using the TCRdist pipeline, a later analysis assigned CDR3 sequences along with most-parsimonious VDJ recombination scenarios. A later analysis defined each TCR beta chain by its CDR3 amino acid sequence plus V-gene family, and excluded reads lacking a unique V-gene family. In a later analysis, fewer than 600 highly shared, low-generation-probability nucleotide sequences were removed to address suspected cross-contamination and a sequencing artifact. A later analysis calculated a clonal expansion index for each public chain from normalized within-repertoire ranks of inferred template counts. A later analysis computed generation probabilities with a VDJ recombination model fitted to out-of-frame rearrangements, and checked the results against IGoR. A later analysis scored TCR-TCR, TCR-HLA and TCR-CMV co-occurrence with hypergeometric tests, applying a repertoire-size bias correction to TCR pairs. To estimate false discovery rates, a later analysis permuted the HLA or CMV assignments 20 times. In a later analysis, co-occurring TCRs were grouped using DBSCAN, and TCRdist sequence similarity was added for clustering within HLA-allele-positive subsets. For co-occurrence clustering, repertoires with fewer than 30,000 or more than 120,000 public chains were excluded, along with five repertoires with anomalous nucleotide sharing. The table was pulled from immuneACCESS by TCRdb, which kept in-frame rearrangements only. Such tables lose some clones; where checked, under half of the loss comes from unresolved V genes, and the rest has no known cause. V, J and clone size were drawn from that table, and D and trimming were deduced from the DNA. The sample table records a few hundred thousand clones; about 80% of these occur just once. The ten largest account for over 0.3% of the sample.

In total, about 650 healthy bone marrow donors made up the cohort. Cohort members were all nominally healthy when sampled, although unrecorded immune exposures were likely present. The donor was CMV seronegative and was included in the group of 352 seronegative cohort members. A peripheral blood sample was collected from each donor, and TCR beta sequencing was performed on peripheral blood mononuclear cells. Genomic DNA was extracted from the blood cell samples with the Qiagen DNeasy Blood Extraction Kit. Sequenced sample: PBMCs. The receptor was isolated from a girl aged 2 to 10 in good health and CMV-seronegative.

The CDR3 protein sequence reads: CASSLNNQPQHF. The nucleotide sequence is TGTGCCAGCAGTCTAAACAATCAGCCCCAGCATTTT. The V and J segments used are TRBV27 and TRBJ1-5, with no confident D gene call. V is clipped by 5 bases and J by 3 bases, and the sequence between their germline boundaries is 5 bases long. The cysteine opens and the phenylalanine closes a CDR3 of 12 amino acids. The kept DNA is CDR3 alone, 36 bases in frame from the first base. CDR1 and CDR2 were assigned from the germline V gene (reference sequence) as MNHEY and SMNVEV.